Each of the 17 T cell receptor beta chains below was sequenced from the same sample in a study of control samples from healthy donors and cancer patients. Clones were sequenced by immunoSEQ multiplex PCR, and TCRdb holds only the in-frame ones, with some missing. Among about 47,000 clones, about four fifths were seen once, and the ten largest hold around a tenth. Specimen: blood. Receptors were obtained from a man in his 70s in good health.

The chain links TRBV7-2 to TRBJ1-5, with 10 bases aligning to TRBD1. The CDR3 runs 17 residues. V gave up 3 bases and J gave up 2 bases; unmatched junction bases: 7. Germline-derived CDR1 and CDR2 are SGHTA and FQGNSA. CDR3 in amino acids: CASSFARDRGGNQPQHF. CDR3 sequence (DNA): TGTGCCAGCAGCTTCGCCCGGGACAGGGGTGGCAATCAGCCCCAGCATTTT.

This clone was seen only once. V and J are TRBV6-6 and TRBJ1-5; TRBD1 might be the D (6 bases). CDR3 length: 15 amino acids. The V and J ends lost 6 bases and 5 bases respectively, with 17 bases between them. Germline loops: CDR1 MNHNY, CDR2 SVGAGI (reference sequence). CDR3 residues: CASRTPGTFDQPQHF. CDR3 coding DNA: TGTGCCAGCAGGACCCCCGGGACATTTGATCAGCCCCAGCATTTT.

The V gene is TRBV3-1 (or the pseudogene TRBV3-2), the J gene TRBJ2-1; TRBD2 is a possible D gene (6 bases). Trimming took 5 bases from V and 6 from J, leaving 14 bases between them. The V gene's germline CDR1 is LGHDT and CDR2 YNNKEL (reference sequence). There are 14 residues in the CDR3. CDR3 residues: CASSTGGSGNEQFF. The CDR3 bases are TGTGCCAGCAGCACCGGAGGGTCGGGCAATGAGCAGTTCTTC.

V is TRBV2 and J is TRBJ2-1; 7 nucleotides align to TRBD2. V dropped 5 bases and J dropped 3; count of bases not matched to a gene: 7. The CDR3 sequence is 15 residues long. Germline CDR1 is SNHLY and CDR2 is FYNNEI. The CDR3 region has the DNA TGTGCCAGCAGTCGCAGCCGGGGGGACTACAATGAGCAGTTCTTC. Amino acid sequence: CASSRSRGDYNEQFF.

The CDR3 coding sequence is TGTGCCAGCAGTCCCCCAGCAAATAATGAAAAACTGTTTTTT. Its protein is CASSPPANNEKLFF. The chain is built from TRBV28 and TRBJ1-4, with D hard to call. The germline V gene has CDR1 MDHEN and CDR2 SYDVKM. The CDR3 totals 14 residues. V was cut by 5 bases and J by 4 bases, with 11 bases left in between.

The chain links TRBV2 to TRBJ2-7; D is ambiguous. CDR3 length: 14 residues. CDR1 is SNHLY, CDR2 FYNNEI, per germline. V was trimmed by 2 bases and J by 4 bases, leaving 12 bases between them. As DNA, the CDR3 is TGTGCCAGCAGTGAAAGGGTTGGGCGGTACGAGCAGTACTTC. It encodes CASSERVGRYEQYF.

The V gene is TRBV30, the J gene TRBJ2-7; a weak D match, TRBD1 (7 bases). The CDR3 contains 12 residues. Germline assignment: CDR1 GTSNPN and CDR2 SVGIG (reference sequence). V was trimmed by 5 bases and J by 5 bases, leaving 13 bases between them. Here the CDR3 DNA reads TGTGCCTGGGGAGGGGGCCGACACGAGCAGTACTTC. As protein: CAWGGGRHEQYF.

The rearrangement joins TRBV7-9 to TRBJ1-2; D not certain. The CDR3 runs to 13 residues. V was clipped by 6 bases and J by 7 bases, with 15 bases between them. Germline loops: CDR1 SEHNR, CDR2 FQNEAQ (reference sequence). The CDR3 here is CASSLTSYRGYTF. As DNA, the CDR3 is TGTGCCAGCAGTCTTACCTCGTACCGTGGCTACACCTTC.

V and J are TRBV5-1 and TRBJ2-3, with TRBD2 identical over 7 bases. The CDR3 has 16 amino acids. Trimming at V came to 0 bases and at J to 5 bases, leaving 9 bases not matched to a gene. Germline loops: CDR1 SGHRS, CDR2 YFSETQ. The CDR3 is CASSLELSGGRDTQYF. CDR3 DNA sequence: TGCGCCAGCAGCTTGGAGCTATCGGGGGGACGAGATACGCAGTATTTT.

The genes are TRBV5-1 and TRBJ2-7; TRBD2 matches at 13 bases. The germline gives CDR1 SGHRS, CDR2 YFSETQ. The CDR3 totals 15 residues. J was trimmed by 1 base and V by 4 bases; bases with no gene match: 2. Here the CDR3 reads CASSQGLAGSYEQYF. The CDR3, as DNA: TGCGCCAGCAGCCAGGGACTAGCGGGGTCCTACGAGCAGTACTTC.

A remark on this clone: The junction departs from the called germline gene at one end, perhaps through a read error. This chain links TRBV13 with TRBJ1-2; D remains ambiguous. Germline CDR1 and CDR2: PRHDT and FYEKMQ (reference sequence). The CDR3 contains 12 residues. CDR3 sequence (DNA): TGTGCCAGCAGCCCCTCTCGGTCTCGGCCGTCCTTC. Translating gives CASSPSRSRPSF.

The chain has TRBV19 and TRBJ1-4, with unresolved D. Germline CDR1 reads LNHDA; CDR2 reads SQIVND (reference sequence). The CDR3 loop spans 14 amino acids. V gave up 6 bases and J gave up 8 bases, with 16 bases separating them. DNA of the CDR3: TGTGCCAGTAGCCCAGCGACCTCGACCGAAAAACTGTTTTTT. It encodes CASSPATSTEKLFF.

The J gene is TRBJ1-1, the V gene TRBV18; TRBD1 agrees at 9 bases. Trimming cost V 9 bases and J 2 bases; bases outside gene matches: 4. This CDR3 region has 13 residues. CDR1 KGHSH and CDR2 LQKENI come from the germline V gene. The DNA for the CDR3 is TGTGCCAGTAAACAGGGGGCCAACACTGAAGCTTTCTTT. As protein: CASKQGANTEAFF.

The V gene is TRBV5-1, the J gene TRBJ2-7; D not certain. Trimming stripped 0 bases from V and 0 bases from J, with 10 bases between. The germline gives CDR1 SGHRS, CDR2 YFSETQ. The CDR3 covers 15 residues. CDR3 bases: TGCGCCAGCAGCTTGGGTGGCGGCGCCTCCTACGAGCAGTACTTC. Translating gives CASSLGGGASYEQYF.

The chain is built from TRBV5-1 and TRBJ1-5; TRBD1 aligns across 7 bases. V shed 1 base and J 2 bases; nucleotides not matched to a gene: 0. Germline CDR1 and CDR2: SGHRS and YFSETQ. The CDR3 loop spans 14 amino acids. The CDR3 nucleotides are TGCGCCAGCAGCTTGACAGGGGGCAATCAGCCCCAGCATTTT. Its translation: CASSLTGGNQPQHF.

This sequence joins TRBV7-2 and TRBJ2-7; a weak D match, TRBD1 (5 bases). This CDR3 region has 16 residues. V was pared by 5 bases and J by 7 bases, with 24 bases between. Germline V gives CDR1 SGHTA, CDR2 FQGNSA. The CDR3 sequence is CASSQGSGYRGLEQYF. CDR3 DNA sequence: TGTGCCAGCAGCCAGGGCTCCGGTTACCGTGGCCTGGAGCAGTACTTC.

The V gene is TRBV5-1, the J gene TRBJ2-3; 10 bases fit TRBD1. The CDR3 contains 14 residues. The V segment lost 6 bases and the J segment 2 bases; nucleotides outside the gene matches: 3. Germline V gives CDR1 SGHRS, CDR2 YFSETQ. CDR3 protein: CASMTGGNTDTQYF. CDR3 bases: TGCGCCAGCATGACAGGGGGCAACACAGATACGCAGTATTTT. Variable domain in full (rest from reference TRBV5-1 and TRBJ2-3): KAGVTQTPRYLIKTRGQQVTLSCSPISGHRSVSWYQQTPGQGLQFLFEYFSETQRNKGNFPGRFSGRQFSNSRSEMNVSTLELGDSALYLCASMTGGNTDTQYFGPGTRLTVL.